Sequencing of this TCR beta chain was carried out in a study of cytomegalovirus exposure and HLA in healthy donors. The CDR3 has 14 amino acids. The germline CDR1 and CDR2 sequences are SGHTA and FQGNSA. V lost 5 bases, J lost 3 bases, and 14 bases lay in between. The PCR contained 60 Vbeta and 13 Jbeta primers. TCRdb's copy holds only in-frame clones and misses some; the assay was immunoSEQ multiplex PCR. The repertoire holds some 65,000 clones, around 73% seen once, with 2.5% to 3.5% in the top ten. Regarding the study as a whole: V- and J-gene trimming in TCR beta was tied to a missense DCLRE1C variant by an analysis performed later. CMV serostatus was the only recorded immune exposure for donors.

Concerning this clone: Its antigen remains unidentified.

Each donor was healthy, and each was a bone marrow donor. Sequenced: PBMCs. The gene calls are TRBV7-2 and TRBJ2-7, with a tentative D call TRBD1 (6 bases). The receptor comes from a girl aged 10 to 17 in good health and CMV-seropositive. As DNA, the CDR3 is TGTGCCAGCAGCCCGTACGGGACAATCTACGAGCAGTACTTC. The encoded protein is CASSPYGTIYEQYF.